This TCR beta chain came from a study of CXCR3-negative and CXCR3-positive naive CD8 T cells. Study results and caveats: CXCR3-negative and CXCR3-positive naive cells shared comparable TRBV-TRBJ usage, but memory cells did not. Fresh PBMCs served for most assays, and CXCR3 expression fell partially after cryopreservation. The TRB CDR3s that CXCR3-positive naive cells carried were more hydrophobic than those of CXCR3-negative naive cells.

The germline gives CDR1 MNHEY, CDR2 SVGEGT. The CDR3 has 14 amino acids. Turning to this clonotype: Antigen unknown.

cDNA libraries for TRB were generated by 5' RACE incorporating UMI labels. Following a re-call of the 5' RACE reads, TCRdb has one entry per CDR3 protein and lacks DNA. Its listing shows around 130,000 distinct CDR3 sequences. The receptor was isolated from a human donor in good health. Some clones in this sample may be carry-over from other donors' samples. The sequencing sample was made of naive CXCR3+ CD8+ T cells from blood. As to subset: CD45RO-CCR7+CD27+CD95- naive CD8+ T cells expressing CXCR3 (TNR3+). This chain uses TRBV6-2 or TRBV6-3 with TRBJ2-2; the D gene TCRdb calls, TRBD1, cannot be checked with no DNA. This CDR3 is CASTGTGETGELFF.